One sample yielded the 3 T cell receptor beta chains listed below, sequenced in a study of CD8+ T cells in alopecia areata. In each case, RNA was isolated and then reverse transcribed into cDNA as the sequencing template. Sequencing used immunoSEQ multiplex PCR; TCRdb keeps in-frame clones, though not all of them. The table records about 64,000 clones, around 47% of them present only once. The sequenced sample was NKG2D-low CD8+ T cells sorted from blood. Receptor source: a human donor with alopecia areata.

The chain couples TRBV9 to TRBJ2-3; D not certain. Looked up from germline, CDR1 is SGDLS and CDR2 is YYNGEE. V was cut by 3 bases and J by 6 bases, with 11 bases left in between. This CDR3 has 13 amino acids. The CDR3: CASSERPPDTQYF. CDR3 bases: TGTGCCAGCAGCGAAAGGCCCCCCGATACGCAGTATTTT.

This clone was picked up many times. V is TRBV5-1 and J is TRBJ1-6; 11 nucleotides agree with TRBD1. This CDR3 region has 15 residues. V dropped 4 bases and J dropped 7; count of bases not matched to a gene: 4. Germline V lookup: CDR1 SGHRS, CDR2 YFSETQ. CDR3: CASSPGQGGNSPLHF. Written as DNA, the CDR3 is TGCGCCAGCAGCCCGGGACAGGGGGGGAATTCACCCCTCCACTTT.

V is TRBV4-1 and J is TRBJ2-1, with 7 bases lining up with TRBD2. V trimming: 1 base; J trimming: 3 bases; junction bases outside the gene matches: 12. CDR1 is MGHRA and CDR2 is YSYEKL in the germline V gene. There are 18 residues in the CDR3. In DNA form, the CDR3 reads TGCGCCAGCAGCCAAGGGAGCCCTAGCGGCGTCCTCTACAATGAGCAGTTCTTC. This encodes CASSQGSPSGVLYNEQFF.